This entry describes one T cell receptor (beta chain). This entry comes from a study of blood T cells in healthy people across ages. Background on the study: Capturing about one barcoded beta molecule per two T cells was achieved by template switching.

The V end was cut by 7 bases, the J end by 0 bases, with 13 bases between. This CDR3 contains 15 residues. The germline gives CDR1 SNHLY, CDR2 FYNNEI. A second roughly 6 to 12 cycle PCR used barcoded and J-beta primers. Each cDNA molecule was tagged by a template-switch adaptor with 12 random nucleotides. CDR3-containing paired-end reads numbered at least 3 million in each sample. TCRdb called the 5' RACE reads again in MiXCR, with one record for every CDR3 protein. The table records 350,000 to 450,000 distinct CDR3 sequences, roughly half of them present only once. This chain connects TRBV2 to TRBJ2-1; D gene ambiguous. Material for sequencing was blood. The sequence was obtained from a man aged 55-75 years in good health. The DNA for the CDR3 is TGTGCCAGCACCGAAGACCGAAGCTCCTACAATGAGCAGTTCTTC. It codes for CASTEDRSSYNEQFF.